The sequence of this T cell receptor (beta chain) was determined in a study of OX40 agonist ivuxolimab in advanced cancers. Study information: The study gave patients intravenous ivuxolimab at 0.01 to 10 mg/kg every 2 weeks. Earlier treatment with anti-PD-1, anti-PD-L1 or anti-CTLA-4 was permitted, and about 40% had received some.

Some clones are missing from TCRdb's copy, which holds only in-frame ones; the method was immunoSEQ multiplex PCR. The data hold 65,000 to 70,000 clones, with approximately 78% observed a single time. Note on this clone: What it binds is not known.

V was shortened by 1 base and J by 2 bases, with 12 bases between the two germline ends. Germline V lookup: CDR1 LGHNA, CDR2 YSLEER. CDR3 length: 15 amino acids. General study results and limits: Researchers report that CD8+ T cells had, on average, more expanded clones than CD4+.

The sequencing here drew on CD4+ or CD8+ T cells sorted from blood, taken in a trial of the OX40 agonist ivuxolimab. The sequence derives from an adult with an advanced solid tumor such as melanoma, head and neck, liver or kidney cancer. The gene calls are TRBV4-3 and TRBJ2-7; no clear D. The CDR3 sequence is CASSQVVRSTYEQYF. The DNA for the CDR3 is TGCGCCAGCAGCCAAGTGGTCCGCTCCACCTACGAGCAGTACTTC.